The 3 T cell receptor beta chains in this list originate from one sample, sequenced in a study of blood T cell repertoires in COVID-19. The repertoire was sequenced with immunoSEQ multiplex PCR; TCRdb's copy has only in-frame clones and lacks some. The sample carries some 290,000 clones, roughly 90% recorded once. Material for sequencing was peripheral blood. These receptors originate from a woman in her 30s with COVID-19, enrolled during active disease.

This clone has more than one count but fewer than ten. This chain joins TRBV2 and TRBJ2-1; D not certain. Germline values: CDR1 SNHLY, CDR2 FYNNEI. V lost 6 bases and J lost 3, with 15 bases in between. The CDR3 covers 15 residues. The CDR3: CASRWIGGIYNEQFF. The CDR3 region has the DNA TGTGCCAGCAGGTGGATTGGCGGCATCTACAATGAGCAGTTCTTC.

This sequence joins TRBV19 and TRBJ2-7; D perhaps matches TRBD1 (5 bases). Trimming took 8 bases from V and 2 from J, leaving 19 bases between them. The CDR3 sequence is 15 residues long. Looked up from germline, CDR1 is LNHDA and CDR2 is SQIVND (reference sequence). CDR3 residues: CASQRRGAPPYEQYF. The CDR3 DNA reads TGTGCCAGTCAGAGGCGTGGGGCTCCCCCCTACGAGCAGTACTTC.

CDR3 in amino acids: CASSLGAGAAGELFF. The CDR3, as DNA: TGCGCCAGCAGCTTGGGCGCAGGGGCGGCCGGGGAGCTGTTTTTT. The chain is built from TRBV5-1 and TRBJ2-2, with a weak D call TRBD1 (6 bases). Trimming took 0 bases from V and 6 from J, leaving 12 bases between them. CDR3 length: 15 amino acids. The germline CDR1 and CDR2 sequences are SGHRS and YFSETQ.